The sequence of this TCR beta chain was determined in a study of a mutant IDH1 vaccine in newly diagnosed glioma. Overall study context: The start of vaccination came 4-6 weeks after radiotherapy alone, or with temozolomide cycles.

Time point: week 5, during vaccination. Mutant IDH1 20-mer peptide, at 300 ug, made up each vaccine dose, with topical imiquimod. Each donor presented with a new WHO grade 3 or 4 astrocytoma that tested IDH1-mutant and showed ATRX loss. In the case of this clone: Its matching antigen is unknown.

Study results and limitations: Pseudoprogression looked unconnected to shifts in top peripheral T cell clonotypes. Immune responses induced by vaccination arose in around 93% of the patients.

Assay used: immunoSEQ multiplex PCR; TCRdb lists only in-frame clones, some missing. The table has 40,000 to 65,000 clones, approximately 78% seen once. With 7 bases removed from V and 6 bases from J, the gap between germline ends came to 27 bases. Per germline, CDR1 SGHTA and CDR2 FQGNSA. The CDR3 is made up of 17 amino acids. This clonotype was sampled from a woman between 35 and 50 years old with glioma. The rearrangement uses TRBV7-2 and TRBJ1-2, with D maybe TRBD1 (6 bases). This specimen was PBMCs, taken from a glioma patient whose treatment included an IDH1 peptide vaccine. The CDR3 reads CASNRGGAPWGFDGYTF. In DNA, the CDR3 is TGTGCCAGCAATAGGGGGGGGGCACCGTGGGGTTTTGATGGCTACACCTTC.